This TCR beta chain is from a study of blood T cell repertoires in COVID-19. TCRdb keeps only in-frame clones here, not all; method: immunoSEQ multiplex PCR. The profile shows hundreds of thousands of clones, 80% to 90% of them singletons. CDR3 length: 19 amino acids. Germline-derived CDR1 and CDR2 are SGHAT and FQNNGV. V was cut by 5 bases and J by 0 bases, with 25 bases left in between. This clone was observed a few times. This chain connects TRBV11-2 to TRBJ1-1; the D gene is possibly TRBD1 (6 bases). Material: PBMCs or T cells enriched from blood (not recorded which). This receptor was identified in a woman between 45 and 60 years old who had been exposed to COVID-19. Written as DNA, the CDR3 is TGTGCCAGCAGCCAGGCCCAGGGGAGACCGGCGGAGGTGAACACTGAAGCTTTCTTT. It is translated as CASSQAQGRPAEVNTEAFF. Combining the CDR3 with reference TRBV11-2 and TRBJ1-1 gives the whole variable domain EAGVAQSPRYKIIEKRQSVAFWCNPISGHATLYWYQQILGQGPKLLIQFQNNGVVDDSQLPKDRFSAERLKGVDSTLKIQPAKLEDSAVYLCASSQAQGRPAEVNTEAFFGQGTRLTVV.